One and the same sample provided the 31 T cell receptor beta chains below, sequenced in a study of shared clonotypes between healthy human individuals (dated by TCRdb to 2020 to 2022). Library construction relied on the immunoSEQ multiplex PCR assay. As stored in TCRdb, this immuneACCESS dataset retains in-frame rearrangements with V and J assigned. A fraction of the clones does not appear; measured against another copy, unresolved V genes explain less than half of the discrepancy, and the remainder lacks a known reason. This sample holds about 1 million clones; around 74% were observed only once. Approximately 1.5% of the sample is taken by the ten largest. The sample comprised memory CD4+ T cells sorted from blood. The meaning of the sample's cell subset or site label: CD45RA-negative fraction. The receptor source for this set is a man younger than 35 in good health.

The genes are TRBV5-6 and TRBJ2-3, with 7 positions matching TRBD1. Germline V gene data show CDR1 as SGHDT and CDR2 as YYEEEE. The trim removed 2 bases at V and 1 base at J, leaving 4 bases unmatched. This CDR3 region has 15 residues. This chain's CDR3 is CASSLKGAGTDTQYF. CDR3 in DNA: TGTGCCAGCAGCTTAAAGGGGGCGGGCACAGATACGCAGTATTTT.

V is TRBV5-6 and J is TRBJ2-3; 10 bases are shared with TRBD1. This CDR3 spans 16 amino acids. The V and J ends lost 4 bases and 2 bases, in that order; junction bases with no gene match: 7. Germline CDR1 and CDR2: SGHDT and YYEEEE. DNA of the CDR3: TGTGCCAGCAGCCTGGCCGGGACAGGGGACACAGATACGCAGTATTTT. Protein: CASSLAGTGDTDTQYF. Based on the CDR3 plus reference TRBV5-6 and TRBJ2-3, the full variable domain is DAGVTQSPTHLIKTRGQQVTLRCSPKSGHDTVSWYQQALGQGPQFIFQYYEEEERQRGNFPDRFSGHQFPNYSSELNVNALLLGDSALYLCASSLAGTGDTDTQYFGPGTRLTVL.

Notes on this clone: This same CDR3 is encoded by further DNA sequences in the sample. The rearrangement joins TRBV10-3 to TRBJ1-1; D not resolved. CDR1 and CDR2 (germline): ENHRY, SYGVKD. The length of the CDR3 is 14 residues. Trimming removed 4 bases at V and 2 bases at J, with 11 bases between. CDR3 amino acids: CAISGQGGNTEAFF. CDR3 nucleotide sequence: TGTGCCATCAGTGGACAAGGCGGTAACACTGAAGCTTTCTTT.

The V and J genes are TRBV6-4 and TRBJ2-1, with D maybe TRBD1 (6 bases). Germline-derived CDR1 and CDR2 are MRHNA and SNTAGT. With 6 bases removed from V and 9 bases from J, the gap between germline ends came to 15 bases. The CDR3 is 13 residues long. The chain's CDR3 is CASRAQQGSEQFF. CDR3 nucleotides: TGTGCCAGCAGGGCCCAACAGGGTAGTGAGCAGTTCTTC.

This chain links TRBV5-1 with TRBJ2-2, with D unclear. The CDR3 extends over 16 amino acids. Trimming cost V 4 bases and J 4 bases, with 17 bases left between them. Germline V lookup: CDR1 SGHRS, CDR2 YFSETQ. This chain's CDR3 is CASSQWARSSTGELFF. The CDR3 coding sequence is TGCGCCAGCAGCCAATGGGCGAGATCCTCCACCGGGGAGCTGTTTTTT.

V is TRBV5-1 and J is TRBJ1-1, with a possible D match to TRBD1 (5 bases). Trimming removed 2 bases at V and 5 bases at J, with 13 bases between. CDR1 and CDR2 from the germline V gene are SGHRS and YFSETQ. The CDR3 has 14 residues. The CDR3 here is CASSFSGDGTEAFF. The DNA for the CDR3 is TGCGCCAGCAGCTTTTCGGGGGATGGAACTGAAGCTTTCTTT.

With respect to this clone: In the same sample, other DNA sequences code for this CDR3. This chain uses TRBV9 with TRBJ2-6, with unresolved D. Germline CDR1 SGDLS, CDR2 YYNGEE. The CDR3 extends over 14 amino acids. V shed 0 bases and J shed 3 bases, with 4 bases lying between them. DNA for the CDR3: TGTGCCAGCAGCGTAGAAAGTGGGGCCAACGTCCTGACTTTC. Its protein is CASSVESGANVLTF.

The chain is built from TRBV19 and TRBJ2-4, with D unresolved. CDR3 size: 13 residues. V lost 4 bases and J 12 bases, leaving 16 bases between the germline ends. Germline CDR1 is LNHDA and CDR2 is SQIVND (reference sequence). The CDR3 spells CASSNGEKRAQYF. Here the CDR3 DNA reads TGTGCCAGTAGTAATGGAGAAAAAAGGGCTCAGTACTTC.

This chain joins TRBV13 and TRBJ1-2; a weak D match, TRBD1 (5 bases). This CDR3 is built from 14 residues. V was cut by 0 bases and J by 3 bases, with 8 bases left in between. Germline CDR1 is PRHDT and CDR2 is FYEKMQ (reference sequence). The CDR3, as DNA: TGTGCCAGCAGCTTAGGTGACAGAGACTATGGCTACACCTTC. Translated, it gives CASSLGDRDYGYTF.

The chain is built from TRBV19 and TRBJ2-7; D gene ambiguous. Trimming cost V 3 bases and J 6 bases, with 15 bases left between them. The CDR3 length is 14 residues. Per the germline V gene, CDR1 is LNHDA and CDR2 is SQIVND (reference sequence). CDR3 nucleotides: TGTGCCAGTAGTATCGACATCACCCCGTCCGAGCAGTACTTC. It yields the protein CASSIDITPSEQYF.

Here the CDR3 reads CASSLRDSSTDTQYF. The CDR3 coding sequence is TGCGCCAGCAGCCTCCGGGACAGCAGCACAGATACGCAGTATTTT. V and J are TRBV5-1 and TRBJ2-3, with TRBD1 identical over 7 bases. CDR1 SGHRS and CDR2 YFSETQ come from the germline V gene. J gave up 0 bases and V 4 bases, and 5 bases lay outside the gene matches. The CDR3 consists of 15 residues. Based on the CDR3 plus reference TRBV5-1 and TRBJ2-3, the full variable domain is KAGVTQTPRYLIKTRGQQVTLSCSPISGHRSVSWYQQTPGQGLQFLFEYFSETQRNKGNFPGRFSGRQFSNSRSEMNVSTLELGDSALYLCASSLRDSSTDTQYFGPGTRLTVL.

The chain has TRBV4-1 and TRBJ2-1; D is unclear. Trimming shortened V by 1 base and J by 0 bases, and 13 bases separated the two germline ends. The CDR3 covers 17 residues. Germline-derived CDR1 and CDR2 are MGHRA and YSYEKL. CDR3 sequence reads: CASSQGGAFSSYNEQFF. The CDR3 coding sequence is TGCGCCAGCAGCCAAGGGGGTGCTTTTAGCTCCTACAATGAGCAGTTCTTC.

V usage is TRBV11-3 and J usage is TRBJ2-7, with 9 bases that match TRBD1. Germline trimming cut 5 bases from V and 0 bases from J; bases unmatched to any gene: 2. CDR3 size: 14 residues. CDR1 is SGHNT, CDR2 YENEEA, per germline. CDR3 sequence: CASSRDRASYEQYF. The CDR3 DNA reads TGTGCCAGCAGCCGGGACAGGGCCTCCTACGAGCAGTACTTC.

The rearrangement joins TRBV5-3 to TRBJ1-1; 11 bases are shared with TRBD1. TRBV5-3 carries the ORF label, with uncertain function. CDR3 length: 16 amino acids. After removal of 1 base from V and 3 bases from J, the junction contained 5 bases not matched to a gene. Here the CDR3 reads CARSLKDRGQDTEAFF. In DNA, the CDR3 is TGTGCCAGAAGCTTGAAGGACAGGGGGCAGGACACTGAAGCTTTCTTT.

The J gene is TRBJ2-1, the V gene TRBV12-5; D may be TRBD1 (6 bases). CDR1 LGHNT and CDR2 FRNRAP come from the germline V gene. V lost 0 bases and J lost 5, with 8 bases in between. The CDR3 covers 14 residues. The CDR3 coding sequence is TGTGCTAGTGGTTTGGTACGGACAGACAATGAGCAGTTCTTC. It is translated as CASGLVRTDNEQFF. The full variable domain, with the rest looked up from reference TRBV12-5 and TRBJ2-1, is DARVTQTPRHKVTEMGQEVTMRCQPILGHNTVFWYRQTMMQGLELLAYFRNRAPLDDSGMPKDRFSAEMPDATLATLKIQPSEPRDSAVYFCASGLVRTDNEQFFGPGTRLTVL.

This clone turned up a few times. The genes are TRBV7-6 and TRBJ2-6; the D gene is possibly TRBD2 (7 bases). V was clipped by 4 bases and J by 12 bases, with 22 bases between them. Germline values: CDR1 SGHVS, CDR2 FNYEAQ. This CDR3 has 16 residues. The CDR3 coding sequence is TGTGCCAGCAGCTCCCCTCGGGGGGCCAGTTCGGGCGTCCTGACTTTC. As protein: CASSSPRGASSGVLTF.

This clone was recorded a few times. The chain couples TRBV4-1 to TRBJ1-6; 7 positions agree with TRBD1. V was pared by 4 bases and J by 7 bases, with 7 bases of the junction left unmatched. This CDR3 has 15 residues. CDR1 and CDR2 from the germline V gene are MGHRA and YSYEKL. CDR3 nucleotides: TGCGCCAGCAGCCCCGAGACAGGGTACAATTCACCCCTCCACTTT. As protein: CASSPETGYNSPLHF.

V usage is TRBV5-1 and J usage is TRBJ1-1; TRBD1 might be the D (5 bases). From germline, CDR1 is SGHRS and CDR2 YFSETQ. The germline V and J ends were trimmed by 3 bases and 1 base, with 13 bases remaining between them. CDR3 length: 15 amino acids. The CDR3 region has the DNA TGCGCCAGCAGCTACAATCAGGGCCAGAACACTGAAGCTTTCTTT. This encodes CASSYNQGQNTEAFF.

The rearrangement uses TRBV11-2 and TRBJ2-5; 7 bases match TRBD1. Germline values: CDR1 SGHAT, CDR2 FQNNGV. The CDR3 is 17 residues long. With V trimmed by 4 bases and J by 0 bases, 11 bases remained unmatched. The CDR3 DNA follows: TGTGCCAGCAGCTCAACGAGGGGGACAGACTACCAAGAGACCCAGTACTTC. Protein sequence: CASSSTRGTDYQETQYF.

This chain's CDR3 is CSVGAGGSSYNEQFF. CDR3 DNA sequence: TGCAGCGTTGGAGCGGGAGGGAGCTCCTACAATGAGCAGTTCTTC. The rearrangement uses TRBV29-1 and TRBJ2-1, with 10 bases fitting TRBD2. Germline CDR1 reads SQVTM; CDR2 reads ANQGSEA. The CDR3 has 15 residues. J was trimmed by 0 bases and V by 4 bases; bases with no gene match: 3.

This clone was seen ten or more times. The chain is built from TRBV5-1 and TRBJ1-2; unclear D gene. The CDR3 is 12 amino acids. V lost 8 bases and J lost 2, with 10 bases in between. From germline, CDR1 is SGHRS and CDR2 YFSETQ. The chain's CDR3 is CASGNPNYGYTF. CDR3 coding DNA: TGCGCCAGTGGGAATCCGAACTATGGCTACACCTTC.

Comment on this clone: Sequence at one end of the junction differs from germline and may be a read error. The chain couples TRBV7-7 to TRBJ2-1, with D uncertain. Per germline, CDR1 SSHAT and CDR2 FNYEAQ (reference sequence). This CDR3 contains 13 residues. The CDR3 region is CASSSREHNEQFF. DNA of the CDR3: TGTGCTAGCAGCTCTAGGGAACACAATGAGCAGTTCTTC. Based on the CDR3 plus reference TRBV7-7 and TRBJ2-1, the full variable domain is GAGVSQSPRYKVTKRGQDVTLRCDPISSHATLYWYQQALGQGPEFLTYFNYEAQPDKSGLPSDRFSAERPEGSISTLTIQRTEQRDSAMYRCASSSREHNEQFFGPGTRLTVL.

Concerning this clone: The sample contains more than one DNA sequence encoding this CDR3. The chain couples TRBV2 to TRBJ2-3; no reliable D call. The germline V gene has CDR1 SNHLY and CDR2 FYNNEI. The length of the CDR3 is 12 residues. Trimming shortened V by 5 bases and J by 6 bases, and 9 bases separated the two germline ends. The CDR3 DNA reads TGTGCCAGCAGTTTATTGGCGGATACGCAGTATTTT. Its protein is CASSLLADTQYF. Together with reference TRBV2 and TRBJ2-3, the CDR3 gives the full variable domain: EPEVTQTPSHQVTQMGQEVILRCVPISNHLYFYWYRQILGQKVEFLVSFYNNEISEKSEIFDDQFSVERPDGSNFTLKIRSTKLEDSAMYFCASSLLADTQYFGPGTRLTVL.

This clone has more than one count but fewer than ten. Other DNA sequences in this specimen translate into the identical CDR3. The chain links TRBV30 to TRBJ1-4, with D tentatively TRBD1 (5 bases). Germline CDR1 and CDR2: GTSNPN and SVGIG (reference sequence). The CDR3 is 13 residues long. V was cut by 3 bases and J by 0 bases, with 5 bases left in between. CDR3 DNA: TGTGCCTGGAGCAGGGCAACTAATGAAAAACTGTTTTTT. Its translation is CAWSRATNEKLFF.

J is TRBJ1-2 and V is TRBV4-1; D ambiguous. The CDR3 has 16 residues. Germline V gene lookup returns CDR1 MGHRA and CDR2 YSYEKL. With 1 base removed from V and 0 bases from J, the gap between germline ends came to 12 bases. The CDR3 region is CASSQGHSSTNYGYTF. As DNA, the CDR3 is TGCGCCAGCAGCCAAGGTCACAGCTCGACTAACTATGGCTACACCTTC.

This clone was counted a few times. The sample contains more than one DNA sequence encoding this CDR3. This chain uses TRBV6-1 with TRBJ2-2; D may be TRBD1 or TRBD2 (5 bases each). V gave up 8 bases and J gave up 7 bases, with 5 bases separating them. Germline V lookup: CDR1 MNHNS, CDR2 SASEGT. The CDR3 has 10 amino acids. The DNA for the CDR3 is TGTGCCAGCGGGGGCGGGGAGCTGTTTTTT. This sequence encodes CASGGGELFF.

This clone was found a few times. The rearrangement joins TRBV6-1 to TRBJ2-7; TRBD2 aligns across 12 bases. CDR3 length: 15 amino acids. Germline lookup yields CDR1 MNHNS and CDR2 SASEGT. The trim removed 6 bases at V and 2 bases at J, leaving 5 bases unmatched. Here the CDR3 reads CASRPGLAGTYEQYF. The CDR3 DNA reads as TGTGCCAGCAGGCCAGGACTAGCGGGGACCTACGAGCAGTACTTC.

The CDR3 loop is CASSVNAGTANTIYF. CDR3 sequence (DNA): TGTGCCAGCAGCGTGAATGCGGGGACGGCAAACACCATATATTTT. The chain combines TRBV9 with TRBJ1-3; tentatively, D is TRBD1 (5 bases). This CDR3 is 15 amino acids long. Germline V gene data show CDR1 as SGDLS and CDR2 as YYNGEE. The V end lost 2 bases, the J end lost 6 bases, and 15 bases lay between the germline ends.

J is TRBJ1-2 and V is TRBV6-5; D is unclear. Germline CDR1 reads MNHEY; CDR2 reads SVGAGI. This CDR3 is built from 15 residues. The ends were cut back, 2 bases at V and 0 bases at J, with 10 bases in the middle. This CDR3 is CASSYDYKTNYGYTF. CDR3 nucleotides: TGTGCCAGCAGTTACGATTACAAAACTAACTATGGCTACACCTTC.

This clone was detected once. The DNA of the CDR3 is TGTGCCAGCAGTGTGACCCCCGGGACGGGCGACGGCTACACCTTC. It codes for CASSVTPGTGDGYTF. The V and J genes are TRBV28 and TRBJ1-2; D perhaps matches TRBD1 (5 bases). Looked up from germline, CDR1 is MDHEN and CDR2 is SYDVKM. V lost 5 bases and J lost 8, with 21 bases in between. CDR3 size: 15 residues.

The chain carries TRBV10-2 and TRBJ2-4, with TRBD2 matching over 11 bases. The V and J ends lost 8 bases and 1 base, in that order; junction bases with no gene match: 10. In germline, CDR1 is WSHSY, CDR2 SAAADI. The CDR3 loop spans 17 amino acids. The DNA for the CDR3 is TGCGCCAGCCGCACTAGCGGGAGCTTAATGGCCAAAAACATTCAGTACTTC. Translation: CASRTSGSLMAKNIQYF.